This T cell receptor beta chain was captured by sequencing in a study of blood T cells in healthy people across ages. Through a sample-barcoded 5' primer and a J-beta primer mix, a second PCR was run for about 7 to 12 cycles. Through a template-switch adaptor with 12 random nucleotides, each cDNA molecule received a tag. TCRdb re-called the 5' RACE reads with MiXCR, one entry per CDR3 protein. Seen here are about 1.4 million distinct CDR3 sequences, approximately 59% observed once, and the top ten hold approximately 7%. The CDR3 contains 14 residues. Germline V lookup: CDR1 LNHDA, CDR2 SQIVND (reference sequence).

The receptor was derived from a man aged 18 to 29 in good health. Sequenced material: blood. This sequence joins TRBV19 and TRBJ2-7; D might be TRBD2 (6 bases). The DNA matches TRBJ2-5 better at its end, which makes the J call doubtful. The CDR3 here is CASSPGVAAETQYF. The CDR3, as DNA: TGTGCCAGTAGCCCGGGAGTAGCCGCGGAGACCCAGTACTTC.